This record covers a single TCR beta chain. Its antigen is undetermined. This sample stems from a study of post-analysis software for immune sequencing data. Overall study findings and caveats: For normalized Chao1 diversity, multiple sclerosis patients scored significantly lower than controls did. Controls had lower frequencies than patients of roughly five TRBV segments, which included TRBV5-6, TRBV5-1 and TRBV20-1.

The library was made from cDNA and included unique molecular identifiers. The T cell input of about 0.85 to 10 million gave around 540,000 cDNA molecules. TCRdb itself ran the PCR reads through MiXCR, one entry per CDR3 protein. The data show over 300,000 distinct CDR3 sequences, less than 40% seen once. Unmatched junction bases numbered 12, after V lost 6 bases and J lost 9 bases. The germline gives CDR1 SGHTA, CDR2 FQGNSA. There are 15 residues in the CDR3. The chain combines TRBV7-2 with TRBJ2-1, with 9 bases identical to TRBD2. The sequence derives from a girl aged 10-17 years with multiple sclerosis. Sample: blood. The CDR3 nucleotides are TGTGCCAGCAGGCCCAGGGCGGGGGGGAGTCTTGAGCAGTTCTTC. Protein: CASRPRAGGSLEQFF.